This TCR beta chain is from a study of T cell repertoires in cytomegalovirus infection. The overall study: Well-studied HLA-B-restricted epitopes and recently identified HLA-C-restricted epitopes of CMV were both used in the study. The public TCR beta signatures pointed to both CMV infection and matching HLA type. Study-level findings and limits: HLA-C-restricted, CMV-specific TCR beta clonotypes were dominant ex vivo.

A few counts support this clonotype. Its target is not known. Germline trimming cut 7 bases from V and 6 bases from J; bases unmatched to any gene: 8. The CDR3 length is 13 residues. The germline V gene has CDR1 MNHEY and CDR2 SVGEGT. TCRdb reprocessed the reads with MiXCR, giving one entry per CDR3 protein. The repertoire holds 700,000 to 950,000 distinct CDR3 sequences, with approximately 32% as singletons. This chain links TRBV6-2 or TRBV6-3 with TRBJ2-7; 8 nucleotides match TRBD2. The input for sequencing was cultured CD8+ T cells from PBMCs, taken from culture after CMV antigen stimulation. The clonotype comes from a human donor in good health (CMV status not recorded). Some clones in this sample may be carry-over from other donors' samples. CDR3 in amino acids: CASNPGGSLEQYV. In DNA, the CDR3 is TGTGCCAGCAACCCGGGGGGGTCGCTCGAGCAGTACGTC.